This T cell receptor (beta chain) was captured in a study of post-analysis software for immune sequencing data. General observations from the study: When patients were compared with controls, about five TRBV segments were more frequent, TRBV5-6, TRBV5-1 and TRBV20-1 among them.

Germline CDR1 and CDR2: LGHNA and YSLEER. The CDR3 covers 15 residues. Trimming pared 0 bases from V and 9 bases from J, leaving 12 bases between. Regarding this clonotype: Antigen: not known.

Unique molecular identifiers were present in the TCR beta cDNA libraries. A population of about 1 to 11 million T cells gave rise to about half a million cDNA molecules. Via MiXCR, TCRdb re-called the PCR reads, giving one row per CDR3 protein. The sample includes approximately 730,000 distinct CDR3 sequences, about 27% of them seen just once. This chain joins TRBV4-3 and TRBJ1-6, with D perhaps matching TRBD1 (5 bases). The origin of this receptor is a girl aged 5 to 17 with multiple sclerosis. Source material: blood. The CDR3 spells CASSQDRDGGSPLHF. The CDR3 nucleotides read TGCGCCAGCAGCCAAGACAGGGATGGCGGTTCACCCCTCCACTTT.